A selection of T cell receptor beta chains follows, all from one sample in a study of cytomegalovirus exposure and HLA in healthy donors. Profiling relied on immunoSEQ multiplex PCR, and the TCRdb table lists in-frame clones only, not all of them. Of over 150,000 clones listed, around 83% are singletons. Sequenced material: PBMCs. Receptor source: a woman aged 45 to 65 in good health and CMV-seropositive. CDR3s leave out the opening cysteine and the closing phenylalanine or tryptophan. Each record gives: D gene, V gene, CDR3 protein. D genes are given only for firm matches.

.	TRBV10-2	ASSAMRGRETQY
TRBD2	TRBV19	ASSDSGGRTDTQY
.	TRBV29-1	SVYTGSLAKNIQY
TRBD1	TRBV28	ASSFRGSGKETQY
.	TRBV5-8	ASSLVQGSDEQY
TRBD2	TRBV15	ATSRDIASGIEQF
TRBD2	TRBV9	ASSASGGYNEQF
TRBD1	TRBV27	ASSPVRGPSGGGTEAF
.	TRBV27	ASSLRGNQPQH
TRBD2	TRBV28	ASSYPAGTSGENEQF
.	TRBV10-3	AIWSRNEDEQF
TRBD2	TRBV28	ASSPGGRAHEQY
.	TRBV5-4	ARSLRPRVGEKLF
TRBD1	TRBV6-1	ASSRGRTDTQY
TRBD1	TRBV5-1	ASSPDRAGSPLH
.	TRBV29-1	SVEDLQVDTQY
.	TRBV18	ASSPSGQREKLF
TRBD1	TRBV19	ASSGDRDNSNQPQH